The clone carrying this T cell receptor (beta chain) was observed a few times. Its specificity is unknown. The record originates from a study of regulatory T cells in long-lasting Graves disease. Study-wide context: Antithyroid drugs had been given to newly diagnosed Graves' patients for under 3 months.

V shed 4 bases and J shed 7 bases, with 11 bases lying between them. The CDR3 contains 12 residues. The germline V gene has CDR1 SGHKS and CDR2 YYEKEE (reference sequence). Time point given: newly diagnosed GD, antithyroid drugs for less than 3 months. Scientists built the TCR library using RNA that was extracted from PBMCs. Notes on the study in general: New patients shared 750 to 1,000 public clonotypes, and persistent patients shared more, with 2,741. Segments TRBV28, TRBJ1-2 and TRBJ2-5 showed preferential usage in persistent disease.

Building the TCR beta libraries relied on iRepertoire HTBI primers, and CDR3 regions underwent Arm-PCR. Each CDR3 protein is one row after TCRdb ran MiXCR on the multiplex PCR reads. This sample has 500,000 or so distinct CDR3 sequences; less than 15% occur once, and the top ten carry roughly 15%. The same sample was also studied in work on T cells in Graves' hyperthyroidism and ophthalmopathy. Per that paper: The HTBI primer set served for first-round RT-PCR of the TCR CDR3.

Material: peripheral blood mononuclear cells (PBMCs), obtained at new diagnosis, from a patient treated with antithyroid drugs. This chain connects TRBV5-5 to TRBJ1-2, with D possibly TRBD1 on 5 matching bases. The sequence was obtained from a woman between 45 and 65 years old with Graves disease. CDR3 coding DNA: TGTGCCAGCAGCGCCAGGGTTTTTGGCTACACCTTC. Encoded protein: CASSARVFGYTF. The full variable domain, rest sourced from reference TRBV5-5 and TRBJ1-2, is DAGVTQSPTHLIKTRGQQVTLRCSPISGHKSVSWYQQVLGQGPQFIFQYYEKEERGRGNFPDRFSARQFPNYSSELNVNALLLGDSALYLCASSARVFGYTFGSGTRLTVV.